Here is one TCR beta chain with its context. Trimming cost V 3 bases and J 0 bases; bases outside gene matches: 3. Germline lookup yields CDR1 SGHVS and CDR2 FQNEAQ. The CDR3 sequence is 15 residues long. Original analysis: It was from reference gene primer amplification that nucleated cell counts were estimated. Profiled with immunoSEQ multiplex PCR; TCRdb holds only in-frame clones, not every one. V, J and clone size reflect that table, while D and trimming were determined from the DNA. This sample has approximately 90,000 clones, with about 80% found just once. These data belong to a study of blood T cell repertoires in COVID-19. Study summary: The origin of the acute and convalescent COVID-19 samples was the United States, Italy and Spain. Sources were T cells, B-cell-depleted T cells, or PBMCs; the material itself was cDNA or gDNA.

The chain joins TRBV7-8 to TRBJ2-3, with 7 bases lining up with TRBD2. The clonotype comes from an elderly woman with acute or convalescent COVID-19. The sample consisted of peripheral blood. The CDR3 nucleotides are TGTGCCAGCAGCTTTCGCGGGAGTAGCACAGATACGCAGTATTTT. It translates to CASSFRGSSTDTQYF.